This T cell receptor (beta chain) emerged from a study of blood T cell repertoires in COVID-19. J was trimmed by 6 bases and V by 6 bases; bases with no gene match: 9. The CDR3 length is 15 residues. CDR1 and CDR2 from the germline V gene are SEHNR and FQNEAQ (reference sequence). Sequencing was performed with immunoSEQ multiplex PCR; in TCRdb, only in-frame clones are kept and a portion is missing. The sample lists 150,000 to 200,000 clones, over 75% occurring once. The study recruited people aged roughly 18 to 95 years across around 24 US areas. Source material: PBMCs or T cells enriched from blood (not recorded which). This clonotype was sampled from a man in his forties or fifties who had recovered from COVID-19. The chain recombines TRBV7-9 with TRBJ2-2; TRBD1 matches 8 bases. CDR3 residues: CASRADRVRSGELFF. In DNA form, the CDR3 reads TGTGCCAGCAGGGCGGACAGGGTCCGGTCCGGGGAGCTGTTTTTT. The full variable domain, its missing parts supplied by reference TRBV7-9 and TRBJ2-2, is DTGVSQNPRHKITKRGQNVTFRCDPISEHNRLYWYRQTLGQGPEFLTYFQNEAQLEKSRLLSDRFSAERPKGSFSTLEIQRTEQGDSAMYLCASRADRVRSGELFFGEGSRLTVL.